The 6 T cell receptor beta chains reported below all come from one sample, sequenced in a study of T cell repertoires in aging, cancer and after chemotherapy. Rearranged V-D-J TRB sequences were amplified with a mixed TRB-A/B primer pool. TCRdb re-called the multiplex PCR reads with MiXCR, one entry per CDR3 protein. This sample has several thousand distinct CDR3 sequences; approximately 33% occur once, and the top ten carry more than 13%. Amplification of TCR beta used genomic DNA extracted from peripheral blood. Sequenced: blood. The source of these receptors is a human donor with a blood cancer.

This clonotype has a handful of counts. The chain carries TRBV15 and TRBJ1-4; D call uncertain. The CDR3 is 18 amino acids. V lost 5 bases and J lost 4, with 23 bases in between. Per the germline V gene, CDR1 is LNHNV and CDR2 is YYDKDF (reference sequence). The CDR3 nucleotides are TGTGCCACCAGCGGCGTCGTCTCCCTGGTGGGTCTTAATGAAAAACTGTTTTTT. Its protein product is CATSGVVSLVGLNEKLFF.

The CDR3 protein is CASSYGSYESETQYF. CDR3 bases: TGTGCCAGCAGTTACGGCAGCTATGAATCGGAGACCCAGTACTTC. This rearrangement joins TRBV6-5 to TRBJ2-5; no clear D gene. Trimming pared 2 bases from V and 5 bases from J, leaving 15 bases between. This CDR3 is built from 15 residues. Germline CDR1 and CDR2: MNHEY and SVGAGI.

This clonotype has more than one count but fewer than ten. This chain uses TRBV30 with TRBJ1-1; D is uncertain. Trimming cost V 4 bases and J 0 bases, with 18 bases left between them. Germline values: CDR1 GTSNPN, CDR2 SVGIG (reference sequence). This CDR3 comprises 16 residues. CDR3: CAWTRLGGRVNTEAFF. Here the CDR3 DNA reads TGTGCCTGGACCCGTTTAGGCGGGAGGGTGAACACTGAAGCTTTCTTT.

The chain uses TRBV29-1 and TRBJ1-2, with D possibly matching TRBD1 (5 bases). CDR1 and CDR2 from the germline V gene are SQVTM and ANQGSEA. V was clipped by 5 bases and J by 1 base, with 17 bases between them. This CDR3 contains 15 residues. The CDR3 DNA reads TGCAGCGTTCCCCGGGACGGCCGATTTAACTATGGCTACACCTTC. Translated: CSVPRDGRFNYGYTF.

The chain uses TRBV27 and TRBJ2-7; D not resolved. The CDR3 length is 15 residues. The germline gives CDR1 MNHEY, CDR2 SMNVEV (reference sequence). Between the trimmed V and J ends, which lost 0 bases and 3 bases, there was a span of 12 bases. CDR3 residues: CASSLSRAGYYEQYF. In DNA, the CDR3 is TGTGCCAGCAGTTTATCTCGGGCAGGTTACTACGAGCAGTACTTC.

The chain employs TRBV6-5 and TRBJ1-1, with 7 positions matching TRBD1. CDR1 is MNHEY and CDR2 is SVGAGI in the germline V gene. V trimming: 5 bases; J trimming: 1 base; junction bases outside the gene matches: 4. CDR3 length equals 14 residues. As DNA, the CDR3 is TGTGCCAGCAGTCCCGGGACAGCGAACACTGAAGCTTTCTTT. This encodes CASSPGTANTEAFF.